This T cell receptor (beta chain) derives from a study of T cells in Graves' hyperthyroidism and ophthalmopathy. Duration under 3 months, a NOSPECS grade of at least 4, and a Clinical Activity Score of at least 3 characterized the ophthalmopathy patients. Thyroid ultrasound and orbital computed tomography, with clinical symptoms and serum thyroxine and TRAb, informed diagnoses. This clonotype showed up many times. Germline lookup yields CDR1 SGHKS and CDR2 YYEKEE (reference sequence). The J segment lost 4 bases and the V segment lost 4 bases, leaving 12 bases of the junction unmatched. The CDR3 contains 17 residues. Researchers amplified the TCR beta CDR3 regions from RNA transcripts. The HTBI primer set served for first-round RT-PCR of the TCR CDR3. MiXCR, run by TCRdb on the multiplex PCR reads, gives a single entry per CDR3 protein. The data contain 620,000 or so distinct CDR3 sequences, about 14% of them singletons.

The sequencing input was blood. The V call is TRBV5-5, the J call TRBJ2-2; 8 bases line up with TRBD2. The clonotype comes from a woman aged 45-60 years with Graves' ophthalmopathy. Written as DNA, the CDR3 is TGTGCCAGCAGCAGACAGGTGGTCGGGAGGGTCACCGGGGAGCTGTTTTTT. It is translated as CASSRQVVGRVTGELFF.